This TCR beta chain comes out of a study of T cells in tumors after PD-1 blockade. Study background: Some patients also took daily vismodegib 150 mg during anti-PD-1 treatment.

Whole-study findings and limits: Peripheral recruitment is suggested, as some novel exhausted tumor clones were in pre-treatment blood.

Germline V CDR1 and CDR2: LNHDA, SQIVND (reference sequence). The CDR3 sequence is 14 residues long. Trimming shortened V by 0 bases and J by 16 bases, and 19 bases separated the two germline ends. Remarks on this clone: Its antigen is still unknown.

Assay used: immunoSEQ multiplex PCR; TCRdb lists only in-frame clones, some missing. Here the sample spans roughly 20,000 clones, approximately 84% being singletons. The source was PBMCs, collected after anti-PD-1 therapy. The genes are TRBV19 and TRBJ2-1; a possible D gene is TRBD1 (5 bases). The TCR comes from a human donor with advanced basal cell or squamous cell carcinoma (not recorded which). The CDR3 is CASSIDLDLAGFFF. CDR3 in DNA: TGTGCCAGTAGTATAGATCTTGATTTGGCAGGGTTTTTCTTC.